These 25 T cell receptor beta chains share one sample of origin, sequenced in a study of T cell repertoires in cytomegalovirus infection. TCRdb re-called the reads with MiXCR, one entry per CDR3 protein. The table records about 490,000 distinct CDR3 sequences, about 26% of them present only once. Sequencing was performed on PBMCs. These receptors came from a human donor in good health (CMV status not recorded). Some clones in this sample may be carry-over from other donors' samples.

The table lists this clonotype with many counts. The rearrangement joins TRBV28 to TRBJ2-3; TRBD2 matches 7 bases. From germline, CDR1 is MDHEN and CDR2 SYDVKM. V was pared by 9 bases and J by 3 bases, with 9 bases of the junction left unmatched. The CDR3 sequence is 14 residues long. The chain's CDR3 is CASSSAGATDTQYF. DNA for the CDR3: TGTGCCAGTTCATCGGCGGGAGCAACAGATACGCAGTATTTT.

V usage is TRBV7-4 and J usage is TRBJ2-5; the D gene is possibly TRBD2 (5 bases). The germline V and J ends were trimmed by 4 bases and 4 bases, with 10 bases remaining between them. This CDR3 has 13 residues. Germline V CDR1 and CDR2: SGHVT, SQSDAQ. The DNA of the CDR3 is TGTGCCAGCAGCTCCCCGCGGGCAGAGACCCAGTACTTC. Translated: CASSSPRAETQYF.

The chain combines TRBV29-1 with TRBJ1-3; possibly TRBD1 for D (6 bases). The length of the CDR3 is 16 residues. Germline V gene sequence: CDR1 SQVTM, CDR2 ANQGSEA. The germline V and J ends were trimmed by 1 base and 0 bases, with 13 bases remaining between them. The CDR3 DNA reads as TGCAGCGTTGAAGGGACAGAGGCCGACTCTGGAAACACCATATATTTT. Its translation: CSVEGTEADSGNTIYF.

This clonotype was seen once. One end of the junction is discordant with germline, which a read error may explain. For the CDR3, the DNA is TGTGCAAGCAGCCGGATGGGTGGCGGGGGCAACACAGATACGCAGTATTTT. This gives the protein CASSRMGGGGNTDTQYF. The chain is built from TRBV7-6 and TRBJ2-3, with D possibly TRBD2 on 7 matching bases. Germline assignment: CDR1 SGHVS and CDR2 FNYEAQ. The CDR3 is 17 residues long.

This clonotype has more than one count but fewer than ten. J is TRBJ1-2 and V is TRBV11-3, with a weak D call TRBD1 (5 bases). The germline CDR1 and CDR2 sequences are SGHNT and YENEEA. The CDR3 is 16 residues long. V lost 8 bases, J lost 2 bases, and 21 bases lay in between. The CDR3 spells CASGPGADKMNYGYTF. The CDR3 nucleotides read TGTGCCAGCGGACCCGGGGCAGATAAAATGAACTATGGCTACACCTTC.

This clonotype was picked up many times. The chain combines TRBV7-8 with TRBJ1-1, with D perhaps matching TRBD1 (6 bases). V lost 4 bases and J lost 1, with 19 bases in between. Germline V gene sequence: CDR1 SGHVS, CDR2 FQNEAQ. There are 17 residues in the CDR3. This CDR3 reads CASSSRGGGWRNTEAFF. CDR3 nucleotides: TGTGCCAGCAGCTCCCGAGGGGGGGGCTGGCGGAACACTGAAGCTTTCTTT.

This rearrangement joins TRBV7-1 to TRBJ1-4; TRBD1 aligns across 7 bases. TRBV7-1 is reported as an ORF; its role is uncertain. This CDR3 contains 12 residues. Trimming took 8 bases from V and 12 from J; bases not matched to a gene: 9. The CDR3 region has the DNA TGTGCCAGCGGCATGGACAGGCCGGAACTGTTTTTT. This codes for CASGMDRPELFF.

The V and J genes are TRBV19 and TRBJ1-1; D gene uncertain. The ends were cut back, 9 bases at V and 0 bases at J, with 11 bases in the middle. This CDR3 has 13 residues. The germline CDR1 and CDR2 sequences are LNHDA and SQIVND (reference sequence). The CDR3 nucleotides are TGTGCCAGCGCTGGCCACCTGAACACTGAAGCTTTCTTT. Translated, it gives CASAGHLNTEAFF.

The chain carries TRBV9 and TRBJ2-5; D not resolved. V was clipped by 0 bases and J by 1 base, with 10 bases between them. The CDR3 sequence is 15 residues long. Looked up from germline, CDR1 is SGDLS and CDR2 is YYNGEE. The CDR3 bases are TGTGCCAGCAGCGTAGGAATATGGTTCCAAGAGACCCAGTACTTC. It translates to CASSVGIWFQETQYF. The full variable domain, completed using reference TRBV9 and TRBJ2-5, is DSGVTQTPKHLITATGQRVTLRCSPRSGDLSVYWYQQSLDQGLQFLIQYYNGEERAKGNILERFSAQQFPDLHSELNLSSLELGDSALYFCASSVGIWFQETQYFGPGTRLLVL.

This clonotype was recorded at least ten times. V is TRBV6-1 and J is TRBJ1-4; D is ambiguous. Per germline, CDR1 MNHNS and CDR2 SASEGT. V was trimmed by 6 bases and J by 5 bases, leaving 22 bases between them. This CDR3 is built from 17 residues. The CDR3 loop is CASSLLVGIRLNEKLFF. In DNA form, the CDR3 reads TGTGCCAGCAGCCTATTGGTGGGGATCCGCCTGAATGAAAAACTGTTTTTT.

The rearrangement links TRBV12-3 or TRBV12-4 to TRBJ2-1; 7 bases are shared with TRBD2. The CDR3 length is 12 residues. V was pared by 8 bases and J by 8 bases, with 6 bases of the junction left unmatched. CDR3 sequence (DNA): TGTGCCAGCGAGGCGGGAGATGATGAGCAGTTCTTC. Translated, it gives CASEAGDDEQFF.

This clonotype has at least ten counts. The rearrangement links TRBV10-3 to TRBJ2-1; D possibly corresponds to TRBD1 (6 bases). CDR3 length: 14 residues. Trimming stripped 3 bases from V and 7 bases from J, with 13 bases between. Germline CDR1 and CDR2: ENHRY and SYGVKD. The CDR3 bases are TGTGCCATCAGTGAACCAGGGGAAATAAATGAGCAGTTCTTC. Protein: CAISEPGEINEQFF.

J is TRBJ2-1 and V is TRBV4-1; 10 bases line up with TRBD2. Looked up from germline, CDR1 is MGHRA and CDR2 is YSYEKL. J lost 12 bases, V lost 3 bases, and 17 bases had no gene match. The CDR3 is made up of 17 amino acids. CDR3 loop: CASSHPVSGRRGTRQFF. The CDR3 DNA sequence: TGCGCCAGCAGCCACCCCGTTAGCGGGAGGAGGGGGACTCGGCAGTTCTTC.

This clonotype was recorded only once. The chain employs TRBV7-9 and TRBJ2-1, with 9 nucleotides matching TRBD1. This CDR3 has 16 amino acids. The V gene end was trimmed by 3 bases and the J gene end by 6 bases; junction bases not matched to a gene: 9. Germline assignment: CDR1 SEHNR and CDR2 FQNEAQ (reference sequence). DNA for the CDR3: TGTGCCAGCAGCTTGACGGGACAGGGAAGATTCAATGAGCAGTTCTTC. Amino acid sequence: CASSLTGQGRFNEQFF.

CDR3 sequence reads: CASSPTGQTNEKLFF. The DNA for the CDR3 is TGCGCCAGCAGCCCAACGGGACAGACTAATGAAAAACTGTTTTTT. The chain combines TRBV4-3 with TRBJ1-4; 7 nucleotides align to TRBD1. The CDR3 is made up of 15 amino acids. Germline assignment: CDR1 LGHNA and CDR2 YSLEER. V lost 4 bases and J lost 2; bases outside the gene matches: 4.

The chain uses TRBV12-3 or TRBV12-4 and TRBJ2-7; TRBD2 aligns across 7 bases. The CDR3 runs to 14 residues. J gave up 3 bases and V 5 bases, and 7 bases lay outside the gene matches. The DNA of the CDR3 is TGTGCCAGCAGTCCTGCCAAGCGGGGCTACGAGCAGTACTTC. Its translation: CASSPAKRGYEQYF.

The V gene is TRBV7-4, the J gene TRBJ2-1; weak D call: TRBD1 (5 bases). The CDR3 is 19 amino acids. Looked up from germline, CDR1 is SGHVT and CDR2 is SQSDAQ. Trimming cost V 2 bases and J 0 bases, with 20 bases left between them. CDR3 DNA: TGTGCCAGCAGCTTAAGAGACAGCCGTCCCTCGAGCTCCTACAATGAGCAGTTCTTC. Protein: CASSLRDSRPSSSYNEQFF.

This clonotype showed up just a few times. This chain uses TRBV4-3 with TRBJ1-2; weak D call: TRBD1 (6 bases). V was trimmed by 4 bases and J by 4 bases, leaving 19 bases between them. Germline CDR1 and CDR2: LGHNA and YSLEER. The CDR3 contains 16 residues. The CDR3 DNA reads TGCGCCAGCAGCCGCTCGACAGGAGAAGTGGGCTATGGCTACACCTTC. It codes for CASSRSTGEVGYGYTF.

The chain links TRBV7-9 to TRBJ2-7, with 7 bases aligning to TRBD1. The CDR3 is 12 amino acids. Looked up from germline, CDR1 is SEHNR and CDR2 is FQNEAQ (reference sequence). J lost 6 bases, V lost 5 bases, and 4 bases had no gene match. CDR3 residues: CASSTGQPEQYF. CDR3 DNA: TGTGCCAGCAGCACGGGACAGCCCGAGCAGTACTTC.

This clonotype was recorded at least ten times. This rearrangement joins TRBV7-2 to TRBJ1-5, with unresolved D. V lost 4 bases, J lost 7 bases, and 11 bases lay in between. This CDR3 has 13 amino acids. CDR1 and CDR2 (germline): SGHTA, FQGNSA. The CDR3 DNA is TGTGCCAGCAGCTCCCGGCGGTCCCAGCCCCAGCATTTT. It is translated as CASSSRRSQPQHF.

The CDR3 DNA sequence: TGCAGTGCTAGGCGACCGTATAGCAATCAGCCCCAGCATTTT. This codes for CSARRPYSNQPQHF. The chain links TRBV20-1 to TRBJ1-5; the D is unclear. V gave up 3 bases and J gave up 0 bases, with 9 bases separating them. Germline V lookup: CDR1 DFQATT, CDR2 SNEGSKA (reference sequence). The CDR3 spans 14 residues.

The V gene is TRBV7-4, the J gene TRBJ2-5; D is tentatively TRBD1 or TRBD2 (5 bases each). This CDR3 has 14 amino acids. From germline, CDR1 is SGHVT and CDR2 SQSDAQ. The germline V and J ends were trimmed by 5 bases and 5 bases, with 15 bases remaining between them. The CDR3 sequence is CASSPGTRRETQYF. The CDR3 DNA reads TGTGCCAGCAGCCCCGGGACCCGGAGGGAGACCCAGTACTTC.

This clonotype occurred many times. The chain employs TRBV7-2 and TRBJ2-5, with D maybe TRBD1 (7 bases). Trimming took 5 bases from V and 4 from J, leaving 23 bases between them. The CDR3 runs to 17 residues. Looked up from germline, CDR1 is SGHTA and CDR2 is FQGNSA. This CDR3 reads CASSRQGGGSSGETQYF. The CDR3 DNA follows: TGTGCCAGCAGCCGTCAGGGGGGAGGTTCTTCAGGAGAGACCCAGTACTTC.

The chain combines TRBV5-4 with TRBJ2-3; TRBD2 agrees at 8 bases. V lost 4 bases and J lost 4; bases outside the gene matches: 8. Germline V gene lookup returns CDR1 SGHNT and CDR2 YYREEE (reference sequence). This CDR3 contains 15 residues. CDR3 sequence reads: CASSPSGSGPDTQYF. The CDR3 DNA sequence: TGTGCCAGCAGCCCAAGCGGGAGCGGACCAGATACGCAGTATTTT.

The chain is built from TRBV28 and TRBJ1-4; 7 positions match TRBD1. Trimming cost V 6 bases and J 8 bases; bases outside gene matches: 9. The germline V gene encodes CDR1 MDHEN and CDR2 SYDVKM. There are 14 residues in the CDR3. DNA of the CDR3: TGTGCCAGCAGCCCGGGACAGCAAGTGGAAAAACTGTTTTTT. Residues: CASSPGQQVEKLFF.